The 20 T cell receptor beta chains below all came from one sample that was sequenced in a study of T cells in Graves' hyperthyroidism and ophthalmopathy. The investigators amplified TCR beta CDR3 regions from RNA transcripts. The HTBI primer set drove a first-round RT-PCR of the TCR CDR3. Via MiXCR, TCRdb re-called the multiplex PCR reads, giving one row per CDR3 protein. The data show 370,000 or so distinct CDR3 sequences, roughly 12% seen once. Specimen: blood. Receptors were obtained from a man aged 30-40 years with Graves' hyperthyroidism that later progressed to Graves' ophthalmopathy.

The rearrangement links TRBV3-1 to TRBJ1-5; D gene uncertain. The CDR3 is 15 amino acids. The germline gives CDR1 LGHDT, CDR2 YNNKEL (reference sequence). V was clipped by 1 base and J by 6 bases, with 13 bases between them. CDR3 amino acids: CASSQALLRVQPQHF. As DNA, the CDR3 is TGTGCCAGCAGCCAAGCTCTACTAAGGGTTCAGCCCCAGCATTTT.

The chain has TRBV24-1 and TRBJ2-2; D is possibly TRBD1 or TRBD2 (6 bases each). The V and J ends lost 4 bases and 3 bases respectively, with 11 bases between them. CDR3 length: 15 residues. CDR1 KGHDR and CDR2 SFDVKD come from the germline V gene. CDR3 loop: CATSESGAHTGELFF. The DNA for the CDR3 is TGTGCCACCAGTGAGTCGGGGGCGCACACCGGGGAGCTGTTTTTT.

In its sample, this clonotype was seen many times. The rearrangement links TRBV7-2 to TRBJ2-2; 8 bases are shared with TRBD2. CDR3 size: 15 residues. V lost 3 bases, J lost 2 bases, and 2 bases stayed unmatched. Germline V gene data show CDR1 as SGHTA and CDR2 as FQGNSA. The DNA of the CDR3 is TGTGCCAGCAGCTTGAGCGGGGGAAACACCGGGGAGCTGTTTTTT. Protein product: CASSLSGGNTGELFF.

A few counts support this clonotype. The chain uses TRBV20-1 and TRBJ2-2, with a weak D call TRBD1 (5 bases). This CDR3 spans 16 amino acids. Germline CDR1 DFQATT, CDR2 SNEGSKA (reference sequence). The V gene lost 1 base and the J gene lost 2 bases, with 14 bases spanning the gap. Here the CDR3 reads CSARGPRTLNTGELFF. Here the CDR3 DNA reads TGCAGTGCTAGAGGACCTAGGACACTAAACACCGGGGAGCTGTTTTTT.

This clonotype came up many times. The chain uses TRBV7-9 and TRBJ2-7; weak D call: TRBD2 (5 bases). Germline V lookup: CDR1 SEHNR, CDR2 FQNEAQ (reference sequence). The V gene lost 5 bases and the J gene lost 3 bases, with 14 bases spanning the gap. This CDR3 spans 14 amino acids. CDR3 DNA: TGTGCCAGCAGCCTTCGCGGGCAAGTCTACGAGCAGTACTTC. It translates to CASSLRGQVYEQYF.

This chain connects TRBV5-1 to TRBJ2-4; 7 bases agree with TRBD2. The CDR3 is made up of 15 amino acids. The trim removed 4 bases at V and 7 bases at J, leaving 11 bases unmatched. Germline V gene sequence: CDR1 SGHRS, CDR2 YFSETQ. DNA of the CDR3: TGCGCCAGCAGCGAGCTAGGTGGGGGAGGGAACATTCAGTACTTC. It codes for CASSELGGGGNIQYF.

Comments on this clonotype: The junction does not match germline at one end; this may be a read error. V and J are TRBV18 and TRBJ1-3, with 11 bases lining up with TRBD1. The CDR3 contains 17 residues. Germline V lookup: CDR1 KGHSH, CDR2 LQKENI. CDR3 amino acids: CAISPWTGGPSGNTIYF. The CDR3 DNA follows: TGTGCCATCTCACCGTGGACAGGGGGCCCGTCTGGAAACACCATATATTTT.

This clonotype was recorded many times. The V gene is TRBV2, the J gene TRBJ1-1, with D uncertain. The CDR3 loop spans 12 amino acids. Per the germline V gene, CDR1 is SNHLY and CDR2 is FYNNEI. The germline V and J ends were trimmed by 11 bases and 0 bases, with 10 bases remaining between them. The CDR3 DNA reads TGTGCCCAAGGACGTCTGAACACTGAAGCTTTCTTT. It encodes CAQGRLNTEAFF. The whole variable domain, remainder taken from reference TRBV2 and TRBJ1-1, is EPEVTQTPSHQVTQMGQEVILRCVPISNHLYFYWYRQILGQKVEFLVSFYNNEISEKSEIFDDQFSVERPDGSNFTLKIRSTKLEDSAMYFCAQGRLNTEAFFGQGTRLTVV.

This clonotype was seen at least ten times. V gene TRBV20-1 combines with J gene TRBJ2-2, with 8 bases lining up with TRBD2. V dropped 5 bases and J dropped 4; count of bases not matched to a gene: 12. The CDR3 is 16 amino acids. Germline values: CDR1 DFQATT, CDR2 SNEGSKA (reference sequence). The CDR3 loop reads CSASRTGRGGTGELFF. The CDR3 region has the DNA TGCAGTGCTTCTCGGACCGGGAGGGGCGGCACCGGGGAGCTGTTTTTT.

This clonotype was detected ten times or more. The chain combines TRBV29-1 with TRBJ1-1; maybe TRBD1 (6 bases). Trimming removed 3 bases from V and 3 bases from J, with 20 bases in between. Germline V lookup: CDR1 SQVTM, CDR2 ANQGSEA. The CDR3 runs to 16 residues. In nucleotides, the CDR3 is TGCAGCGTTGACCCGGCAGGGGCTGGCGTGGACACTGAAGCTTTCTTT. Translated: CSVDPAGAGVDTEAFF.

This clonotype was observed a few times. Here the CDR3 DNA reads TGTGCCAGCAGCGTAGAGCTTCCCAATGAGCAGTTCTTC. The encoded protein is CASSVELPNEQFF. The chain has TRBV9 and TRBJ2-1; no clear D. V lost 0 bases, J lost 6 bases, and 7 bases lay in between. Per the germline V gene, CDR1 is SGDLS and CDR2 is YYNGEE. There are 13 residues in the CDR3.

On this clonotype itself: A much larger clone lies a single base off, so this may be a read error. This chain uses TRBV2 with TRBJ2-5, with D possibly called TRBD1 or TRBD2 (6 bases each). Trimming shortened V by 6 bases and J by 9 bases, and 17 bases separated the two germline ends. Looked up from germline, CDR1 is SNHLY and CDR2 is FYNNEI. The CDR3 contains 13 residues. The CDR3 DNA reads as TGTGCCAGCAGCGGGCGGCCAGGGGAGGCCCAGTACTTC. Encoded protein: CASSGRPGEAQYF.

There are many counts of this clonotype. The chain is built from TRBV14 and TRBJ1-1; D gene unclear. The CDR3 has 13 residues. Germline CDR1 is SGHDN and CDR2 is FVKESK. The V and J ends lost 6 bases and 4 bases respectively, with 12 bases between them. The CDR3 nucleotides are TGTGCCAGCAGACGAAGCGGCGGCACTGAAGCTTTCTTT. Translating gives CASRRSGGTEAFF.

This clonotype was seen ten or more times. The rearrangement joins TRBV28 to TRBJ1-6, with D perhaps TRBD1 (5 bases). V was shortened by 5 bases and J by 14 bases, with 22 bases between the two germline ends. The germline V gene encodes CDR1 MDHEN and CDR2 SYDVKM. CDR3 length equals 15 residues. The DNA of the CDR3 is TGTGCCAGCAGTCATTCGATACCTATCCCGGGGGCCCTCCACTTT. Residues: CASSHSIPIPGALHF. Full variable domain (missing parts from reference TRBV28 and TRBJ1-6): DVKVTQSSRYLVKRTGEKVFLECVQDMDHENMFWYRQDPGLGLRLIYFSYDVKMKEKGDIPEGYSVSREKKERFSLILESASTNQTSMYLCASSHSIPIPGALHFGNGTRLTVT.

This clonotype has ten or more counts. The V and J genes are TRBV6-1 and TRBJ1-1; D gene uncertain. Germline CDR1 MNHNS, CDR2 SASEGT. Trimming left V 6 bases short and J 2 bases short, with 10 bases between. The CDR3 runs 13 residues. The CDR3 sequence is CASSLTSNTEAFF. The CDR3 bases are TGTGCCAGCAGCCTGACAAGTAACACTGAAGCTTTCTTT.

This clonotype was recorded a few times. This chain links TRBV19 with TRBJ1-5, with 9 nucleotides matching TRBD1. J was trimmed by 4 bases and V by 4 bases; bases with no gene match: 5. The CDR3 has 15 amino acids. CDR1 and CDR2 (germline): LNHDA, SQIVND (reference sequence). CDR3 region: CASSTTGTGNQPQHF. CDR3 coding DNA: TGTGCCAGTAGTACTACCGGGACAGGGAATCAGCCCCAGCATTTT.

This clonotype was seen ten or more times. The chain is built from TRBV12-3 or TRBV12-4 and TRBJ2-1; 9 nucleotides align to TRBD2. The CDR3 length is 15 residues. J lost 6 bases, V lost 6 bases, and 9 bases had no gene match. As DNA, the CDR3 is TGTGCCAGCAGCCTGGGACTAGCCCGTTCCAATGAGCAGTTCTTC. It specifies CASSLGLARSNEQFF.

This clonotype was detected ten times or more. This rearrangement joins TRBV5-1 to TRBJ2-5; D is perhaps TRBD1 (7 bases). V gave up 2 bases and J gave up 5 bases, with 13 bases separating them. Germline loops: CDR1 SGHRS, CDR2 YFSETQ. This CDR3 has 14 residues. The CDR3 loop reads CASSFLTGRETQYF. The CDR3 DNA sequence: TGCGCCAGCAGCTTTTTGACAGGGAGGGAGACCCAGTACTTC.

V gene TRBV11-3 combines with J gene TRBJ2-1; 9 bases match TRBD2. The CDR3 loop spans 16 amino acids. Looked up from germline, CDR1 is SGHNT and CDR2 is YENEEA. V lost 5 bases and J lost 4; bases outside the gene matches: 9. The CDR3 DNA sequence: TGTGCCAGCAGCCGAGGGGGGACTAGCTTTTACAATGAGCAGTTCTTC. This sequence encodes CASSRGGTSFYNEQFF.

The genes are TRBV4-1 and TRBJ1-5, with D perhaps TRBD1 (6 bases). With 1 base removed from V and 1 base from J, the gap between germline ends came to 11 bases. The CDR3 contains 16 residues. The germline V gene encodes CDR1 MGHRA and CDR2 YSYEKL. The CDR3 DNA reads TGCGCCAGCAGCCAAGGACAGGTTCTAAGCAATCAGCCCCAGCATTTT. This translates into CASSQGQVLSNQPQHF.